Given below is one T cell receptor beta chain in context. Its antigen is unknown. The sample originates from a study of OX40 agonist ivuxolimab in advanced cancers. Background on the study: Prior checkpoint blockade (anti-PD-1, anti-PD-L1 or anti-CTLA-4) was permitted; approximately 40% had it.

Germline CDR1 SGHRS, CDR2 YFSETQ. The CDR3 is 13 residues long. V was shortened by 0 bases and J by 4 bases, with 8 bases between the two germline ends. Assay used: immunoSEQ multiplex PCR; TCRdb lists only in-frame clones, some missing. The top ten hold 19% of the sample, which has about 45,000 clones, roughly 93% seen once. Study-wide findings and caveats: Low normalized clonal expansion also occurred in some nonresponding patients.

The source was CD4+ or CD8+ T cells sorted from blood, collected in a trial of the OX40 agonist ivuxolimab. V is TRBV5-1 and J is TRBJ2-7, with D possibly TRBD1 on 5 matching bases. The receptor was derived from an adult with an advanced solid tumor such as melanoma, head and neck, liver or kidney cancer. The CDR3 loop is CASSLAKGYEQYF. In nucleotides, the CDR3 is TGCGCCAGCAGCTTGGCAAAGGGGTACGAGCAGTACTTC.